This TCR beta chain was identified in a study of cytomegalovirus exposure and HLA in healthy donors. In the PCR, 60 Vbeta and 13 Jbeta primers were used. Sequenced by immunoSEQ multiplex PCR; TCRdb stores in-frame clones only, minus some. The sample lists about 140,000 clones, 70% to 85% occurring once. With respect to this clone: The antigen remains unidentified.

CDR3 length: 18 amino acids. Trimming removed 2 bases from V and 4 bases from J, with 23 bases in between. Germline V CDR1 and CDR2: KGHSH, LQKENI. Overall study results and limits: Researchers counted roughly 150 TCR beta chains as cytomegalovirus-associated. In a later analysis, compared with equally common non-associated chains, HLA-associated beta chains were more expanded. V- and J-gene trimming in TCR beta was tied to a missense DCLRE1C variant by an analysis performed later.

The sequence came from a man aged 25 to 40 in good health and CMV-seropositive. Specimen: PBMCs. This rearrangement joins TRBV18 to TRBJ1-2; unclear D gene. The CDR3 spells CASSPNFNMGSSSYGYTF. The CDR3 DNA reads TGTGCCAGCTCACCAAATTTTAATATGGGGAGCTCCTCCTATGGCTACACCTTC.